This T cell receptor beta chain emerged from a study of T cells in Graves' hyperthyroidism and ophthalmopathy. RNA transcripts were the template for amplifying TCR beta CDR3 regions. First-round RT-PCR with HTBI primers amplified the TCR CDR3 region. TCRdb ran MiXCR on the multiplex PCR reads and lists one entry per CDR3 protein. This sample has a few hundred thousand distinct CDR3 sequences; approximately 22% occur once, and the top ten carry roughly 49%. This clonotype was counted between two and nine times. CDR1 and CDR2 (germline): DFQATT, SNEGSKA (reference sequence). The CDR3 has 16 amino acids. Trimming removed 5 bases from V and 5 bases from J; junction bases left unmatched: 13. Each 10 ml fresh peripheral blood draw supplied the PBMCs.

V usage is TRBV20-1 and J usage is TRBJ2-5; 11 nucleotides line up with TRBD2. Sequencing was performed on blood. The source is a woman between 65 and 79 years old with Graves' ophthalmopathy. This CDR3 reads CSASGTSGSLGETQYF. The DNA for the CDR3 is TGCAGTGCTTCTGGGACTAGCGGATCTTTGGGGGAGACCCAGTACTTC.